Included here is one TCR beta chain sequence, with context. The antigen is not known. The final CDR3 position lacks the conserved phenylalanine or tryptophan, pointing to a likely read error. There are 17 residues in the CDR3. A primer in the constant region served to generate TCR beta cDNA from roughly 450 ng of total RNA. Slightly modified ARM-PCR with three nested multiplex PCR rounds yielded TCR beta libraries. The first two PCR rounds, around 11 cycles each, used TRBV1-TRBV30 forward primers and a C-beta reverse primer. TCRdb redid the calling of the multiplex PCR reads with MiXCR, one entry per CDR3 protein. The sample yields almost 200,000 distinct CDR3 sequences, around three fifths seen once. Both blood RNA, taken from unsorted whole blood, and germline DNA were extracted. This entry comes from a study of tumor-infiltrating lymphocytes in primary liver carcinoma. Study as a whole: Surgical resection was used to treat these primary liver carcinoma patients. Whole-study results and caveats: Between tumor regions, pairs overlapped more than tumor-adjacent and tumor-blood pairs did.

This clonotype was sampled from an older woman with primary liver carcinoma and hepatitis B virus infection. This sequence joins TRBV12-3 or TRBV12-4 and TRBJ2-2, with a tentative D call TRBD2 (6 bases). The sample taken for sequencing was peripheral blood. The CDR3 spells CTSSLLLGGLGTGELFL. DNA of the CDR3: TGTACCAGCAGTTTACTTCTTGGAGGGCTAGGCACCGGGGAGCTGTTTCTT.